The next 29 T cell receptor beta chains were all read from a single sample in a study of neurological immune-mediated disorders. Stated time point: longitudinal time-point 2. In TCRdb, the 5' RACE reads were re-called with MiXCR into one record per CDR3 protein. The sample shows some 50,000 distinct CDR3 sequences, roughly 14% of them seen only once. Specimen: PBMCs. These receptors all come from a male donor with HTLV-1-associated myelopathy (HAM/TSP).

This clonotype was seen repeatedly, ten times or more. This chain uses TRBV7-2 with TRBJ2-2; no clear D gene. This CDR3 comprises 15 residues. CDR1 is SGHTA, CDR2 FQGNSA, per germline. The V end lost 4 bases, the J end lost 4 bases, and 13 bases lay between the germline ends. This chain's CDR3 is CASSSHVSTTGELFF. The CDR3 DNA reads as TGTGCCAGCAGCTCACACGTGTCGACCACCGGGGAGCTGTTTTTT.

This clonotype was found many times. The gene calls are TRBV9 and TRBJ1-2; 11 bases map to TRBD1. This CDR3 spans 15 amino acids. V lost 4 bases and J lost 5; bases outside the gene matches: 7. In germline, CDR1 is SGDLS, CDR2 YYNGEE. The CDR3 sequence: CASSPTGTGGYGYTF. Here the CDR3 DNA reads TGTGCCAGCAGCCCCACCGGGACAGGGGGTTATGGCTACACCTTC.

The chain links TRBV15 to TRBJ2-2, with D tentatively TRBD1 or TRBD2 (5 bases each). The germline gives CDR1 LNHNV, CDR2 YYDKDF (reference sequence). There are 15 residues in the CDR3. Between the trimmed V and J ends, which lost 6 bases and 0 bases, there was a span of 11 bases. This CDR3 is CATSHGTANTGELFF. The CDR3 DNA sequence: TGTGCCACCAGTCACGGGACGGCGAACACCGGGGAGCTGTTTTTT. The whole variable domain, remainder taken from reference TRBV15 and TRBJ2-2, is DAMVIQNPRYQVTQFGKPVTLSCSQTLNHNVMYWYQQKSSQAPKLLFHYYDKDFNNEADTPDNFQSRRPNTSFCFLDIRSPGLGDTAMYLCATSHGTANTGELFFGEGSRLTVL.

The chain has TRBV5-1 and TRBJ2-1; 10 nucleotides agree with TRBD2. The germline gives CDR1 SGHRS, CDR2 YFSETQ. The CDR3 is 14 amino acids. The V segment lost 4 bases and the J segment 8 bases; nucleotides outside the gene matches: 6. This CDR3 reads CASSRSGGADEQFF. The DNA of the CDR3 is TGCGCCAGCAGCCGCAGCGGGGGGGCGGATGAGCAGTTCTTC.

At least ten counts were recorded for this clonotype. The V call is TRBV28, the J call TRBJ2-5; tentatively, D is TRBD1 or TRBD2 (6 bases each). Trimming shortened V by 6 bases and J by 4 bases, and 12 bases separated the two germline ends. The CDR3 has 13 amino acids. Per germline, CDR1 MDHEN and CDR2 SYDVKM. The CDR3 sequence is CASSPGAPETQYF. CDR3 nucleotides: TGTGCCAGCAGCCCGGGGGCCCCAGAGACCCAGTACTTC.

This clonotype was seen repeatedly, ten times or more. The chain uses TRBV10-3 and TRBJ1-1, with no clear D. Deletions cut 0 bases from V and 0 bases from J, with 8 bases between. The CDR3 consists of 15 residues. The germline V gene has CDR1 ENHRY and CDR2 SYGVKD. The CDR3 sequence: CAISESGNMNTEAFF. CDR3 nucleotides: TGTGCCATCAGTGAGTCGGGGAACATGAACACTGAAGCTTTCTTT.

The sample holds many counts of this clonotype. The rearrangement uses TRBV20-1 and TRBJ1-6; D is ambiguous. The V gene lost 5 bases and the J gene lost 7 bases, with 18 bases spanning the gap. Germline CDR1 reads DFQATT; CDR2 reads SNEGSKA (reference sequence). This CDR3 contains 15 residues. The CDR3 is CSAQGIGLRNSPLHF. The CDR3, as DNA: TGCAGTGCTCAAGGGATAGGGCTCAGAAATTCACCCCTCCACTTT.

This clonotype showed up many times. For the CDR3, the DNA is TGTGCCAGCAGCTTCCAGGGACTAGTCATGGACATTCAGTACTTC. Residues: CASSFQGLVMDIQYF. J is TRBJ2-4 and V is TRBV7-2; 8 bases match TRBD2. Germline V lookup: CDR1 SGHTA, CDR2 FQGNSA. The CDR3 runs to 15 residues. After removal of 3 bases from V and 8 bases from J, the junction contained 9 bases not matched to a gene.

This clonotype showed up many times. The chain carries TRBV29-1 and TRBJ2-1; D unclear. CDR1 is SQVTM and CDR2 is ANQGSEA in the germline V gene. V lost 5 bases and J 7 bases, leaving 6 bases between the germline ends. The CDR3 length is 10 residues. The CDR3 DNA reads TGCAGCGTTTTGAAGAATGAGCAGTTCTTC. This translates into CSVLKNEQFF.

This clonotype was seen ten or more times. The genes are TRBV7-9 and TRBJ1-5; TRBD1 matches 7 bases. CDR1 and CDR2 from the germline V gene are SEHNR and FQNEAQ (reference sequence). Trimming removed 5 bases from V and 7 bases from J; junction bases left unmatched: 5. This CDR3 is built from 13 residues. Here the CDR3 reads CASSMTGIQPQHF. CDR3 DNA: TGTGCCAGCAGCATGACAGGGATCCAGCCCCAGCATTTT.

This chain connects TRBV2 to TRBJ2-7; TRBD2 matches at 7 bases. V lost 4 bases and J lost 4; bases outside the gene matches: 13. This CDR3 has 16 residues. Looked up from germline, CDR1 is SNHLY and CDR2 is FYNNEI. CDR3 residues: CASSGETSATLYEQYF. CDR3 sequence (DNA): TGTGCCAGCAGTGGAGAAACTAGCGCCACCTTATACGAGCAGTACTTC.

The V call is TRBV9, the J call TRBJ2-7; D is uncertain. Germline CDR1 SGDLS, CDR2 YYNGEE. The V end lost 10 bases, the J end lost 3 bases, and 8 bases lay between the germline ends. This CDR3 has 10 residues. CDR3 sequence reads: CACQFYEQYF. CDR3 DNA sequence: TGTGCCTGCCAGTTCTACGAGCAGTACTTC.

J is TRBJ1-4 and V is TRBV5-6; D not certain. CDR3 length: 14 residues. Trimming removed 4 bases at V and 0 bases at J, with 7 bases between. The V gene's germline CDR1 is SGHDT and CDR2 YYEEEE. The CDR3 bases are TGTGCCAGCAGCCGCGAAGCAACTAATGAAAAACTGTTTTTT. As protein: CASSREATNEKLFF. Combining the CDR3 with reference TRBV5-6 and TRBJ1-4 gives the whole variable domain DAGVTQSPTHLIKTRGQQVTLRCSPKSGHDTVSWYQQALGQGPQFIFQYYEEEERQRGNFPDRFSGHQFPNYSSELNVNALLLGDSALYLCASSREATNEKLFFGSGTQLSVL.

This clonotype was counted a few times. V and J are TRBV3-1 and TRBJ2-3; D is undetermined. Germline-derived CDR1 and CDR2 are LGHDT and YNNKEL (reference sequence). The CDR3 has 15 amino acids. Trimming removed 4 bases from V and 3 bases from J, with 14 bases in between. As DNA, the CDR3 is TGTGCCAGCAGCCCCGGCCCCTATCCTACAGATACGCAGTATTTT. It specifies CASSPGPYPTDTQYF.

This clonotype was observed many times. The chain joins TRBV12-3 or TRBV12-4 to TRBJ2-6; D uncertain. This CDR3 contains 15 residues. V was shortened by 8 bases and J by 0 bases, with 11 bases between the two germline ends. Here the CDR3 reads CASRPVYSGANVLTF. The CDR3, as DNA: TGTGCCAGCCGCCCTGTCTACTCTGGGGCCAACGTCCTGACTTTC.

This clonotype was counted many times. This rearrangement joins TRBV16 to TRBJ1-4; 7 bases match TRBD1. CDR3 length equals 15 residues. Per the germline V gene, CDR1 is KGHSY and CDR2 is FQNENV. V gave up 6 bases and J gave up 0 bases; unmatched junction bases: 4. CDR3 in DNA: TGTGCCAGCAGACCCGGGACAGCAACTAATGAAAAACTGTTTTTT. Residues: CASRPGTATNEKLFF.

This clonotype was found many times. The rearrangement links TRBV18 to TRBJ1-6; D ambiguous. Germline V lookup: CDR1 KGHSH, CDR2 LQKENI. V was shortened by 3 bases and J by 2 bases, with 8 bases between the two germline ends. The CDR3 consists of 15 residues. The CDR3, as DNA: TGTGCCAGCTCACCCACCTCCGCCTATAATTCACCCCTCCACTTT. Its translation: CASSPTSAYNSPLHF. Looking up the rest from reference TRBV18 and TRBJ1-6 gives the full variable domain: NAGVMQNPRHLVRRRGQEARLRCSPMKGHSHVYWYRQLPEEGLKFMVYLQKENIIDESGMPKERFSAEFPKEGPSILRIQQVVRGDSAAYFCASSPTSAYNSPLHFGNGTRLTVT.

This clonotype was recorded many times. The chain employs TRBV12-3 or TRBV12-4 and TRBJ1-2; D not certain. Trimming shortened V by 6 bases and J by 4 bases, and 15 bases separated the two germline ends. The CDR3 has 14 amino acids. As DNA, the CDR3 is TGTGCCAGCAGCTTCCTCGGCACGACCTATGGCTACACCTTC. It translates to CASSFLGTTYGYTF.

This clonotype occurred many times. This chain uses TRBV28 with TRBJ1-5; unclear D gene. The germline V and J ends were trimmed by 3 bases and 7 bases, with 13 bases remaining between them. CDR3 length: 14 amino acids. Per germline, CDR1 MDHEN and CDR2 SYDVKM. The CDR3 reads CASSFSGLHQPQHF. The CDR3 nucleotides read TGTGCCAGCAGTTTCTCAGGACTCCACCAGCCCCAGCATTTT.

This clonotype has a count of ten or more. The chain has TRBV7-9 and TRBJ2-7, with D possibly matching TRBD2 (5 bases). Germline V gene lookup returns CDR1 SEHNR and CDR2 FQNEAQ (reference sequence). V was cut by 5 bases and J by 2 bases, with 19 bases left in between. There are 16 residues in the CDR3. This CDR3 is CASSVLPGEGAYEQYF. The CDR3 bases are TGTGCCAGCAGCGTCCTCCCAGGAGAGGGAGCCTACGAGCAGTACTTC.

This clonotype was seen at least ten times. The chain has TRBV6-6 and TRBJ2-2; D not resolved. Germline V gene data show CDR1 as MNHNY and CDR2 as SVGAGI (reference sequence). V was clipped by 6 bases and J by 0 bases, with 11 bases between them. The CDR3 length is 15 residues. CDR3 sequence reads: CASSSIGANTGELFF. CDR3 coding DNA: TGTGCCAGCAGCTCGATCGGAGCGAACACCGGGGAGCTGTTTTTT.

The chain uses TRBV20-1 and TRBJ2-5; TRBD1 is a possible D gene (5 bases). V lost 6 bases and J lost 2, with 13 bases in between. The CDR3 covers 13 residues. Germline CDR1 is DFQATT and CDR2 is SNEGSKA (reference sequence). CDR3 protein: CSACSTVQETQYF. The CDR3 DNA reads TGCAGTGCCTGCTCGACAGTTCAAGAGACCCAGTACTTC.

This clonotype was seen many times. V gene TRBV5-1 combines with J gene TRBJ2-6; a weak D match, TRBD2 (5 bases). V was shortened by 4 bases and J by 0 bases, with 11 bases between the two germline ends. The CDR3 is 16 residues long. The germline CDR1 and CDR2 sequences are SGHRS and YFSETQ. The CDR3 reads CASSLRANSGANVLTF. CDR3 bases: TGCGCCAGCAGCCTGAGGGCGAACTCTGGGGCCAACGTCCTGACTTTC.

The sample holds many counts of this clonotype. The rearrangement uses TRBV20-1 and TRBJ1-4; TRBD1 might be the D (5 bases). CDR1 is DFQATT and CDR2 is SNEGSKA in the germline V gene (reference sequence). Trimming pared 1 base from V and 4 bases from J, leaving 16 bases between. CDR3 length equals 16 residues. Here the CDR3 reads CSARGGVGGVNEKLFF. In DNA form, the CDR3 reads TGCAGTGCTAGAGGGGGGGTGGGAGGAGTTAATGAAAAACTGTTTTTT.

There are a few counts of this clonotype. The chain has TRBV20-1 and TRBJ2-1; 10 positions agree with TRBD2. CDR1 and CDR2 from the germline V gene are DFQATT and SNEGSKA (reference sequence). CDR3 size: 16 residues. The ends lost 0 bases at V and 4 bases at J; junction bases unmatched: 6. The CDR3 is CSARDRTAGGYNEQFF. CDR3 DNA sequence: TGCAGTGCTAGAGATCGGACAGCGGGGGGGTACAATGAGCAGTTCTTC.

The chain couples TRBV12-3 or TRBV12-4 to TRBJ2-5; 12 nucleotides line up with TRBD2. V shed 5 bases, J shed 4 bases, and the junction held 8 bases outside the gene matches. This CDR3 contains 16 residues. Here the CDR3 DNA reads TGTGCCAGCAGTAGTCAGCTAGCGGGAGGGAGAGAGACCCAGTACTTC. Protein: CASSSQLAGGRETQYF.

This clonotype appeared many times. The chain couples TRBV10-3 to TRBJ2-7; 15 nucleotides line up with TRBD2. After removal of 0 bases from V and 3 bases from J, the junction contained 3 bases not matched to a gene. CDR1 and CDR2 from the germline V gene are ENHRY and SYGVKD. The CDR3 totals 17 residues. CDR3 DNA sequence: TGTGCCATCAGTGAGTCGAGGACTAGCGGGGGGGGCTACGAGCAGTACTTC. Translated, it gives CAISESRTSGGGYEQYF.

This clonotype was recorded at least ten times. V gene TRBV5-1 combines with J gene TRBJ2-5; 10 bases line up with TRBD2. V shed 3 bases and J 2 bases; nucleotides not matched to a gene: 4. This CDR3 is built from 15 residues. Per the germline V gene, CDR1 is SGHRS and CDR2 is YFSETQ. The CDR3 nucleotides read TGCGCCAGCAGCTCGGGACTAGCGCGGCAAGAGACCCAGTACTTC. Amino acid sequence: CASSSGLARQETQYF.

V and J are TRBV15 and TRBJ2-2; 8 bases are shared with TRBD1. Germline CDR1 is LNHNV and CDR2 is YYDKDF (reference sequence). J gave up 10 bases and V 2 bases, and 9 bases lay outside the gene matches. The length of the CDR3 is 15 residues. CDR3 nucleotide sequence: TGTGCCACCAGCAGATCGAGGACAGGGACAGAGGAGCTGTTTTTT. Encoded protein: CATSRSRTGTEELFF.